Listed below are T cell receptor beta chains from one sample, sequenced in a study of T cells in Graves' hyperthyroidism and ophthalmopathy. TCRdb re-called the multiplex PCR reads with MiXCR, one entry per CDR3 protein. The data hold 600,000 to 800,000 distinct CDR3 sequences, with around a third observed a single time. Material for sequencing was blood. These receptors were taken from a woman between 35 and 50 years old with Graves' hyperthyroidism. The CDR3 runs from the conserved cysteine through the conserved F or W. A D gene is named only where the DNA matches it firmly. For some rows the clone size is stated as once, few or many, or as a class when expanded; others skip it.

clone size	J gene	V gene	D gene	CDR3 protein	CDR3 DNA
many	TRBJ1-2	TRBV10-3	-	CAISVGPTDYGYTF	TGTGCCATCAGTGTCGGACCCACCGACTATGGCTACACCTTC
-	TRBJ2-2	TRBV6-5	-	CASSLVGEAGELFF	TGTGCCAGCAGTTTAGTGGGAGAAGCCGGGGAGCTGTTTTTT
few	TRBJ1-2	TRBV7-2	TRBD1	CASSQDRGNGYTF	TGCGCCAGCAGCCAGGACAGGGGGAATGGCTACACCTTC
-	TRBJ1-5	TRBV19	-	CASSLSGKYSNQPQHF	TGTGCCAGCAGCTTGTCGGGAAAATATAGCAATCAGCCCCAGCATTTT
-	TRBJ1-1	TRBV4-3	-	CASSQEWGQNTEAFF	TGCGCCAGCAGCCAAGAGTGGGGACAGAACACTGAAGCTTTCTTT
-	TRBJ2-5	TRBV4-1	-	CASSQDRGGQETQYF	TGCGCCAGCAGCCAAGACAGGGGGGGACAAGAGACCCAGTACTTC
-	TRBJ2-7	TRBV7-9	-	CASSSSGWGSEQYF	TGTGCCAGCAGCTCCTCCGGGTGGGGGTCCGAGCAGTACTTC
-	TRBJ1-6	TRBV10-3	-	CASSLRTAENSPLHF	TGTGCCAGCAGTTTACGGACAGCCGAGAATTCACCCCTCCACTTT
few	TRBJ1-4	TRBV6-6	-	CASASQGGEKLFF	TGTGCCAGCGCCTCCCAGGGCGGGGAAAAACTGTTTTTT
-	TRBJ1-5	TRBV6-5	TRBD1	CASSSRTGGNQPQHF	TGTGCCAGCAGTTCAAGGACAGGGGGGAATCAGCCCCAGCATTTT
few	TRBJ1-2	TRBV12-3/TRBV12-4	TRBD1	CASSLRTSGQDGEGYTF	TGTGCCAGCAGTTTAAGAACATCCGGACAGGATGGCGAAGGCTACACCTTC
few	TRBJ1-1	TRBV7-6	-	CASSPSVGGAQGLMNTEAFF	TGTGCCAGCAGCCCTTCCGTGGGGGGGGCGCAAGGGCTTATGAACACTGAAGCTTTCTTT
few	TRBJ2-7	TRBV5-1	-	CASSLELPREQYF	TGCGCCAGCAGCTTGGAACTGCCCAGGGAGCAGTACTTC
few	TRBJ1-1	TRBV10-3	TRBD1	CASSYGTGVTMNTEAFF	TGTGCCAGCAGTTACGGGACAGGGGTTACAATGAACACTGAAGCTTTCTTT
many	TRBJ2-2	TRBV10-2	-	CASRENTGTGELFF	TGCGCCAGCAGGGAAAATACAGGGACCGGGGAGCTGTTTTTT